A few counts support the clone carrying this T cell receptor (beta chain). The data originate from a study of beta chain features in type 1 diabetes. V was clipped by 5 bases and J by 0 bases, with 17 bases between them. The CDR3 is made up of 17 amino acids. Germline assignment: CDR1 MNHEY and CDR2 SMNVEV (reference sequence). Expressed TCRB transcripts got sequenced, as all isolated RNA was reverse transcribed. The protocol was immunoSEQ multiplex PCR, while the TCRdb copy is restricted to in-frame clones and leaves out a portion. Of under 450,000 clones listed, approximately 15% were seen once; the top ten hold roughly 0.033%.

The sequence was collected from a man aged 30 to 39 in good health. Sequences were obtained from naive CD4+ T cells from blood. The J gene is TRBJ2-1, the V gene TRBV27; D is uncertain. CDR3 nucleotide sequence: TGTGCCAGCAGTCCCTTGGTAGCCACGAGCTCCTACAATGAGCAGTTCTTC. Protein sequence: CASSPLVATSSYNEQFF.